A selection of T cell receptor beta chains follows, all from one sample in a study of blood T cell repertoires in COVID-19. Sequencing was performed with immunoSEQ multiplex PCR; in TCRdb, only in-frame clones are kept and a portion is missing. Among roughly 63,000 clones listed, about nine tenths were seen once. The sequenced sample was peripheral blood. These receptor sequences come from a woman between 50 and 59 years old with active or convalescent COVID-19. Both conserved end residues are part of each CDR3. D genes are given only for firm matches. Clone size is not always given. Where it is, it says once, few, many or a class for expanded clones.

TGTGCCAGCGGGGCCCAACAGGGGCTAACTGCTTTCTTT CASGAQQGLTAFF - TRBJ1-1 TRBV7-2 TRBD1
TGTGCCAGCAGCTTAGATGTGGAGGTTGAGCAGTTCTTC CASSLDVEVEQFF - TRBJ2-1 TRBV7-9 -
TGTGCCAGCAGCTTAGCCGGGAGTCTCTCCTACAATGAGCAGTTCTTC CASSLAGSLSYNEQFF - TRBJ2-1 TRBV7-9 -
TGTGCCAGCTCACCAGTGAGACTAGAAGGCATGAACACTGAAGCTTTCTTT CASSPVRLEGMNTEAFF - TRBJ1-1 TRBV18 -
TGTGCCAGCAGTGAATCAGGGATTAAAGAGACCCAGTACTTC CASSESGIKETQYF - TRBJ2-5 TRBV25-1 -
TGTGCCAGCACCCTGGGAGGGGCCTATGGCTACACCTTC CASTLGGAYGYTF - TRBJ1-2 TRBV14 -
TGTGCCAGCAGCACCGGACTAGCGGGAGAGAGCACAGATACGCAGTATTTT CASSTGLAGESTDTQYF - TRBJ2-3 TRBV9 TRBD2
TGTGCCAGCAGTTTCGGGGGGCACTATGGCTACACCTTC CASSFGGHYGYTF - TRBJ1-2 TRBV12-3/TRBV12-4 -
TGTGCCTGGTCGACAGGTCGGAACTACGAGCAGTACTTC CAWSTGRNYEQYF - TRBJ2-7 TRBV30 -
TGTGCCAGCAGGGTTCAGGGTAACACTGAAGCTTTCTTT CASRVQGNTEAFF - TRBJ1-1 TRBV6-5 -
TGTGCCAGCAGCCCCCGGACTAGCGGGAACTCCTACGAGCAGTACTTC CASSPRTSGNSYEQYF - TRBJ2-7 TRBV9 TRBD2
TGTGCCAGCAGCCAAGATCTCGGGACTAGCGCCTACAATGAGCAGTTCTTC CASSQDLGTSAYNEQFF - TRBJ2-1 TRBV3-1/TRBV3-2 TRBD2
TGCGCCAGCAGTTACACCACCCTCTCGGGAAACACCATATATTTT CASSYTTLSGNTIYF once TRBJ1-3 TRBV10-2 -
TGTGCCAGCAGCTCTAGACAGGGGGTAAAAGATACGCAGTATTTT CASSSRQGVKDTQYF - TRBJ2-3 TRBV5-5 TRBD1
TGTGCCAGCAGCGCAGAGGCCCTGAATGAAAAACTGTTTTTT CASSAEALNEKLFF - TRBJ1-4 TRBV9 -
TGTGCCAGCAGCTTCCAAGGACAGGGGGGTGAAAAACTGTTTTTT CASSFQGQGGEKLFF - TRBJ1-4 TRBV7-9 TRBD1
TGTGCCAGCAGTTTAACAGGGCGGGCTGATTCACCCCTCCACTTT CASSLTGRADSPLHF - TRBJ1-6 TRBV28 -
TGTGCCAGCTCACCACGGACCGGACGCAGGGCCATCACAGATACGCAGTATTTT CASSPRTGRRAITDTQYF - TRBJ2-3 TRBV18 -
TGTGCCAGCAGTCAGGGTAGCAATCAGCCCCAGCATTTT CASSQGSNQPQHF - TRBJ1-5 TRBV12-3/TRBV12-4 -
TGTGCCTGGAGTGTCGGGGACAGCTACGAGCAGTACTTC CAWSVGDSYEQYF - TRBJ2-7 TRBV30 TRBD1